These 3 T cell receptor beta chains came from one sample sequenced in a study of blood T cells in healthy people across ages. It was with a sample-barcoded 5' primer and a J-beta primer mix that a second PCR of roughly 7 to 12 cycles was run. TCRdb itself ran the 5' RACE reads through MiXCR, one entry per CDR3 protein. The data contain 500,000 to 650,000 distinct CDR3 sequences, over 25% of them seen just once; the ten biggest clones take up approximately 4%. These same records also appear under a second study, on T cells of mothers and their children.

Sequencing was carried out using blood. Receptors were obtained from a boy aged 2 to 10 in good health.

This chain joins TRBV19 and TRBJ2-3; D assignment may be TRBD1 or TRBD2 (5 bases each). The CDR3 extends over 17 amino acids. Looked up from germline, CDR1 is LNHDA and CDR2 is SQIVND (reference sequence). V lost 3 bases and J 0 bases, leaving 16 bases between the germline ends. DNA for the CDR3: TGTGCCAGTAGTATTTTTGGCCGGGACGGGAGCACAGATACGCAGTATTTT. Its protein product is CASSIFGRDGSTDTQYF. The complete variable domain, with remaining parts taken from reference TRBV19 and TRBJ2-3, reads DGGITQSPKYLFRKEGQNVTLSCEQNLNHDAMYWYRQDPGQGLRLIYYSQIVNDFQKGDIAEGYSVSREKKESFPLTVTSAQKNPTAFYLCASSIFGRDGSTDTQYFGPGTRLTVL.

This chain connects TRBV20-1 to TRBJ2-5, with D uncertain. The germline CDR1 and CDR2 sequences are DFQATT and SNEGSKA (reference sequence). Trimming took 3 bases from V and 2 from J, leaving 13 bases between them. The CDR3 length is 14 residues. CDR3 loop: CSASKANGQETQYF. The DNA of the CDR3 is TGCAGTGCTAGTAAAGCGAATGGGCAAGAGACCCAGTACTTC.

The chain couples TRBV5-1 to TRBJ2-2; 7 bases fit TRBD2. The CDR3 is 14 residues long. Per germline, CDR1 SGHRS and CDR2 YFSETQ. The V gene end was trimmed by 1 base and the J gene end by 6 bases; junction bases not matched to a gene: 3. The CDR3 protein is CASSLMGGPGELFF. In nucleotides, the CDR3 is TGCGCCAGCAGCTTGATGGGAGGGCCCGGGGAGCTGTTTTTT.